These 5 T cell receptor beta chains were all obtained from the same sample, sequenced in a study of T cell responses to AZD1222 COVID-19 vaccine. Libraries were prepared by immunoSEQ multiplex PCR; TCRdb keeps only in-frame clonotypes and omits some of them. Found here are roughly 49,000 clones, over 80% of them singletons; the top ten hold roughly 3%. The starting material was peripheral blood, obtained 28 days after the second AZD1222 dose. The receptors were sampled from an adult who received the AZD1222 COVID-19 vaccine.

The chain uses TRBV12-3 or TRBV12-4 and TRBJ2-7; unclear D gene. The CDR3 is 11 residues long. The V and J ends lost 6 bases and 4 bases respectively, with 7 bases between them. In DNA form, the CDR3 reads TGTGCCAGCAGGTTTCGTTACGAGCAGTACTTC. Amino acid sequence: CASRFRYEQYF.

The CDR3 DNA reads as TGTGCCACCAGTGATCCCAGACGGGGGTCCGCAGATACGCAGTATTTT. The encoded protein is CATSDPRRGSADTQYF. The chain uses TRBV24-1 and TRBJ2-3; D is perhaps TRBD2 (6 bases). CDR3 size: 16 residues. CDR1 and CDR2 from the germline V gene are KGHDR and SFDVKD. The V end lost 3 bases, the J end lost 4 bases, and 16 bases lay between the germline ends.

The chain links TRBV5-6 to TRBJ1-2, with TRBD1 as a possible D gene (5 bases). This CDR3 region has 13 residues. Germline CDR1 is SGHDT and CDR2 is YYEEEE. The V and J ends lost 4 bases and 2 bases respectively, with 9 bases between them. The CDR3 loop is CASSTQENYGYTF. The DNA for the CDR3 is TGTGCCAGCAGCACACAGGAAAACTATGGCTACACCTTC.

This chain connects TRBV28 to TRBJ2-3; TRBD1 matches 9 bases. Germline CDR1 is MDHEN and CDR2 is SYDVKM. The CDR3 runs 15 residues. Unmatched junction bases numbered 5, after V lost 4 bases and J lost 3 bases. CDR3 bases: TGTGCCAGCAGTTGGACAGGGGAAGAAACAGATACGCAGTATTTT. Encoded protein: CASSWTGEETDTQYF.

The chain is built from TRBV10-2 and TRBJ1-1; a possible D gene is TRBD1 (6 bases). The CDR3 extends over 14 amino acids. Trimming took off 5 bases at V and 6 bases at J, with 16 bases between the two ends. Germline values: CDR1 WSHSY, CDR2 SAAADI. As DNA, the CDR3 is TGCGCCAGCAGTAACAGGGAGGTGAGGGCTGAAGCTTTCTTT. Protein: CASSNREVRAEAFF.